The sequence of this TCR beta chain was determined in a study of early T cells in non-severe SARS-CoV-2 infection. This clonotype turned up a few times. CDR1 and CDR2 from the germline V gene are MNHNS and SASEGT. The CDR3 is 16 residues long. Trimming stripped 10 bases from V and 7 bases from J, with 23 bases between. MiXCR, run by TCRdb on the 5' RACE reads, gives a single entry per CDR3 protein. The sample has about 39,000 distinct CDR3 sequences; around 3.6% are singletons. This chain uses TRBV6-1 with TRBJ1-6, with D unclear. Sequenced: whole blood. This clonotype was obtained from an adult who was a healthcare worker with PCR-confirmed SARS-CoV-2 infection or an uninfected control (not recorded which). The CDR3 is CATKSLNGGPNSPLHF. The DNA of the CDR3 is TGTGCCACCAAGTCCCTGAATGGAGGGCCAAATTCACCCCTCCACTTT.